A few counts support the clone carrying this T cell receptor beta chain. The antigen remains unidentified. There are 12 residues in the CDR3. Deletions cut 6 bases from V and 3 bases from J, with 6 bases between. Germline lookup yields CDR1 MNHEY and CDR2 SVGEGT. This specimen comes from a study of T-cell reconstitution after alpha-beta-depleted transplantation in children. TCRbeta library construction was performed incorporating unique molecular identifiers. TCRdb redid the calling of the PCR reads with MiXCR, one entry per CDR3 protein. The sample holds some 310,000 distinct CDR3 sequences; 23% are singletons and the top ten take about a tenth. Findings and caveats of the study: There were reportedly several hundred expanded graft clones from which alpha-beta T cells came about two months after transplant.

The receptor was isolated from a male patient aged 10 to 17 who had a stem cell transplant for acute lymphoblastic leukemia, so the T cells may come from the graft donor. The J gene is TRBJ2-1, the V gene TRBV6-2 or TRBV6-3; no clear D. Sequencing was performed on PBMCs, mostly from graft donor cells, taken 180 days after TCRalphabeta/CD19-depleted stem cell transplant. CDR3 bases: TGTGCCAGCAGGGAACTCTACAATGAGCAGTTCTTC. This sequence encodes CASRELYNEQFF.